Following are 2 T cell receptor beta chains from one sample sequenced in a study of T cell repertoires in cytomegalovirus infection. Antigens of these TCRs are unknown. Each CDR3 protein is one row after TCRdb ran MiXCR on the reads. The sample contains roughly 350,000 distinct CDR3 sequences, roughly 34% of which appear only once. This sample comprised cultured PBMCs, obtained from culture after CMV antigen stimulation. Receptors were obtained from a human donor in good health (CMV status not recorded). Some clones in this sample may be carry-over from other donors' samples.

The V and J genes are TRBV24-1 and TRBJ2-3; 9 bases match TRBD2. The V gene's germline CDR1 is KGHDR and CDR2 SFDVKD. V gave up 1 base and J gave up 10 bases; unmatched junction bases: 5. The CDR3 totals 14 residues. The CDR3 DNA reads TGTGCCACCAGTGATTTCTATACTAGCGGGCCGCAGTATTTT. Amino acid sequence: CATSDFYTSGPQYF.

This clonotype was seen at least ten times. V is TRBV7-2 and J is TRBJ2-5; D is possibly TRBD2 (7 bases). The CDR3 consists of 16 residues. Per the germline V gene, CDR1 is SGHTA and CDR2 is FQGNSA. V was pared by 7 bases and J by 0 bases, with 18 bases between. The CDR3 protein is CASTEGGRGYQETQYF. CDR3 nucleotides: TGTGCCAGCACCGAAGGGGGGAGGGGATACCAAGAGACCCAGTACTTC. Filled out from reference TRBV7-2 and TRBJ2-5, the complete variable domain reads GAGVSQSPSNKVTEKGKDVELRCDPISGHTALYWYRQSLGQGLEFLIYFQGNSAPDKSGLPSDRFSAERTGGSVSTLTIQRTQQEDSAVYLCASTEGGRGYQETQYFGPGTRLLVL.